Following are 3 T cell receptor beta chains from one sample sequenced in a study of graft-versus-host responses after intestinal transplantation. Data came from immunoSEQ multiplex PCR; TCRdb stores just in-frame clones and leaves some out. The sample yields fewer than 100,000 clones, roughly 82% seen once. The specimen comprised PBMCs, sampled 255 days after intestinal transplant. The receptors were sampled from a human patient who received an intestinal transplant, so some T cells may come from the graft donor.

This clone was counted once. The V call is TRBV4-2, the J call TRBJ1-1; TRBD1 aligns across 7 bases. Trimming cost V 2 bases and J 0 bases; bases outside gene matches: 9. Germline V gives CDR1 LGHNA, CDR2 YNFKEQ. CDR3 length: 17 amino acids. The CDR3 DNA sequence: TGTGCCAGCAGCCAATACCATGGGACAGCAATGAACACTGAAGCTTTCTTT. Translated: CASSQYHGTAMNTEAFF.

The V call is TRBV27, the J call TRBJ2-3, with 9 bases aligning to TRBD2. Germline V gene sequence: CDR1 MNHEY, CDR2 SMNVEV (reference sequence). This CDR3 contains 14 residues. V was pared by 2 bases and J by 4 bases, with 1 base of the junction left unmatched. The CDR3 bases are TGTGCCAGCAGTTTACAGCGGGGGGCAGATACGCAGTATTTT. It translates to CASSLQRGADTQYF.

The V and J genes are TRBV5-4 and TRBJ2-3, with D possibly matching TRBD1 (6 bases). The CDR3 spans 15 residues. The germline CDR1 and CDR2 sequences are SGHNT and YYREEE (reference sequence). V was pared by 1 base and J by 0 bases, with 9 bases between. CDR3 region: CASSLQGQSTDTQYF. For the CDR3, the DNA is TGTGCCAGCAGCTTGCAGGGGCAAAGCACAGATACGCAGTATTTT. The whole variable domain, remainder taken from reference TRBV5-4 and TRBJ2-3, is ETGVTQSPTHLIKTRGQQVTLRCSSQSGHNTVSWYQQALGQGPQFIFQYYREEENGRGNFPPRFSGLQFPNYSSELNVNALELDDSALYLCASSLQGQSTDTQYFGPGTRLTVL.